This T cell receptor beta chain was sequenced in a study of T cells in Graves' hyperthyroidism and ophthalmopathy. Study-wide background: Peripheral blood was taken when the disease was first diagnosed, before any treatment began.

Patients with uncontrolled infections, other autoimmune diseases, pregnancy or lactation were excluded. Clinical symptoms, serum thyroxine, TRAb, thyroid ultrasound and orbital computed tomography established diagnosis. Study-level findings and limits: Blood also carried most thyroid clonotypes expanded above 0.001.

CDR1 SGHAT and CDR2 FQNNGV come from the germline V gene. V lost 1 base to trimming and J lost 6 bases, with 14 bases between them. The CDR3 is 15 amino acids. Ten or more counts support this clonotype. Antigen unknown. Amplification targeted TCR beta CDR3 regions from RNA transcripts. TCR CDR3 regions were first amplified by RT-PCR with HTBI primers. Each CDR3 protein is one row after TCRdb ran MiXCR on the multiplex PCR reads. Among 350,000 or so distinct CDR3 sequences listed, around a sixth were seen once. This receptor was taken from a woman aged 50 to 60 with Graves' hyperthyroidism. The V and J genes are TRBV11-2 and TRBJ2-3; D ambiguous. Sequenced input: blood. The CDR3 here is CASSLASDPADTQYF. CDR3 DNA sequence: TGTGCCAGCAGCTTAGCCTCGGACCCGGCCGATACGCAGTATTTT.